This TCR beta chain emerged from a study of shared clonotypes between healthy human individuals. On the study more broadly: Per-donor plates numbered three CD4 naive, three CD4 memory, two CD8 naive and one CD8 memory. Study-level results: The sole specimen, blood, was sampled, and tissue repertoires likely differ. Sharing of clonotypes among donors was expected to vary with sequencing depth.

V lost 6 bases to trimming and J lost 4 bases, with 10 bases between them. Germline-derived CDR1 and CDR2 are MNHEY and SMNVEV (reference sequence). The CDR3 loop spans 13 amino acids. As defined, naive CD8 cells were CD45RO-negative and positively selected for CCR7, with terminally differentiated effector memory CD45RA+ cells excluded. Donors, without exception, were Caucasian adults residing in Nashville, Tennessee. Turning to this clone: Its target is not known.

Sequencing used immunoSEQ multiplex PCR; TCRdb keeps in-frame clones, though not all of them. The table records about 580,000 clones, 98% of them present only once. The chain couples TRBV27 to TRBJ2-1; D unresolved. The specimen sequenced was naive CD8+ T cells sorted from blood. The clonotype comes from a man aged 30 to 39 in good health. Here the CDR3 DNA reads TGTGCCAGCAGGCTAGGGATTTACAATGAGCAGTTCTTC. Its translation: CASRLGIYNEQFF.